Below, 21 T cell receptor beta chains from the same sample are listed, as sequenced in a study of blood T cell repertoires in COVID-19. The table came from immunoSEQ multiplex PCR; TCRdb's copy has only in-frame clones and leaves some out. The sample lists roughly 150,000 clones; around four fifths were seen once. Input material: peripheral blood. These receptors all come from a man between 65 and 85 years old who had recovered from COVID-19.

This clone showed up just once. This chain uses TRBV5-4 with TRBJ2-7; 11 nucleotides align to TRBD2. Germline assignment: CDR1 SGHNT and CDR2 YYREEE (reference sequence). The CDR3 extends over 15 amino acids. V was pared by 5 bases and J by 7 bases, with 11 bases of the junction left unmatched. The CDR3 loop reads CASSSGTSGLREQYF. The CDR3 DNA reads TGTGCCAGCAGTTCCGGGACTAGCGGCCTCCGGGAGCAGTACTTC.

CDR3 sequence (DNA): TGTGCCAGCCGCTCGAGCGGGGCGAACACCGGGGAGCTGTTTTTT. As protein: CASRSSGANTGELFF. The chain uses TRBV3-1 (or the pseudogene TRBV3-2) and TRBJ2-2; 7 nucleotides align to TRBD2. J gave up 0 bases and V 8 bases, and 6 bases lay outside the gene matches. This CDR3 comprises 15 residues. The germline gives CDR1 LGHDT, CDR2 YNNKEL (reference sequence).

The chain is built from TRBV6-5 and TRBJ1-1; TRBD1 aligns across 7 bases. CDR1 and CDR2 (germline): MNHEY, SVGAGI. CDR3 length: 15 amino acids. V dropped 0 bases and J dropped 7; count of bases not matched to a gene: 8. CDR3 protein: CASSYSQIRTGEAFF. CDR3 coding DNA: TGTGCCAGCAGTTACTCACAAATTAGGACAGGTGAAGCTTTCTTT.

This chain connects TRBV27 to TRBJ1-5, with D unresolved. With 8 bases removed from V and 9 bases from J, the gap between germline ends came to 20 bases. The germline CDR1 and CDR2 sequences are MNHEY and SMNVEV (reference sequence). The CDR3 is 14 residues long. Here the CDR3 DNA reads TGTGCCAGCTCAAGTACCAACGGAGGTCCGCCCCAGCATTTT. Translated: CASSSTNGGPPQHF.

The chain has TRBV5-5 and TRBJ2-7; D uncertain. CDR1 is SGHKS and CDR2 is YYEKEE in the germline V gene (reference sequence). Trimming pared 2 bases from V and 5 bases from J, leaving 20 bases between. This CDR3 comprises 16 residues. The CDR3 loop reads CASSLSSGSGGHEQYF. In DNA, the CDR3 is TGTGCCAGCAGCTTAAGTTCCGGCTCAGGTGGCCACGAGCAGTACTTC.

The chain recombines TRBV5-4 with TRBJ2-7; weak D call: TRBD1 (5 bases). The CDR3 length is 12 residues. Trimming pared 4 bases from V and 3 bases from J, leaving 8 bases between. Per the germline V gene, CDR1 is SGHNT and CDR2 is YYREEE (reference sequence). The CDR3 is CASSRQGYEQYF. As DNA, the CDR3 is TGTGCCAGCAGCCGCCAGGGCTACGAGCAGTACTTC. Together with reference TRBV5-4 and TRBJ2-7, the CDR3 gives the full variable domain: ETGVTQSPTHLIKTRGQQVTLRCSSQSGHNTVSWYQQALGQGPQFIFQYYREEENGRGNFPPRFSGLQFPNYSSELNVNALELDDSALYLCASSRQGYEQYFGPGTRLTVT.

The chain is built from TRBV28 and TRBJ1-2, with D possibly matching TRBD1 (5 bases). The CDR3 contains 11 residues. V lost 8 bases to trimming and J lost 5 bases, with 9 bases between them. The germline V gene encodes CDR1 MDHEN and CDR2 SYDVKM. The CDR3 loop reads CASGRGYGYTF. The CDR3 DNA follows: TGTGCCAGCGGTCGGGGGTATGGCTACACCTTC.

V and J are TRBV5-1 and TRBJ2-3, with D maybe TRBD2 (5 bases). The CDR3 consists of 15 residues. The V and J ends lost 5 bases and 2 bases respectively, with 15 bases between them. Germline values: CDR1 SGHRS, CDR2 YFSETQ. The chain's CDR3 is CASRGSNGNTDTQYF. Written as DNA, the CDR3 is TGCGCCAGCAGGGGGAGCAACGGGAACACAGATACGCAGTATTTT.

This clone was detected a few times. The V gene is TRBV27, the J gene TRBJ2-7; TRBD1 matches 12 bases. Trimming at V came to 8 bases and at J to 7 bases, leaving 12 bases not matched to a gene. The CDR3 spans 15 residues. Germline values: CDR1 MNHEY, CDR2 SMNVEV (reference sequence). The CDR3 region has the DNA TGTGCCAGCTCATTTACGGGACAGGGGGCGTTAGAGCAGTACTTC. Its protein product is CASSFTGQGALEQYF.

The rearrangement links TRBV9 to TRBJ2-1; the match to TRBD2 covers 10 bases. Germline-derived CDR1 and CDR2 are SGDLS and YYNGEE. This CDR3 contains 16 residues. V was pared by 0 bases and J by 4 bases, with 4 bases of the junction left unmatched. CDR3: CASSVALTSGYNEQFF. The CDR3 DNA reads TGTGCCAGCAGCGTAGCTTTGACTAGCGGGTACAATGAGCAGTTCTTC. Based on the CDR3 plus reference TRBV9 and TRBJ2-1, the full variable domain is DSGVTQTPKHLITATGQRVTLRCSPRSGDLSVYWYQQSLDQGLQFLIQYYNGEERAKGNILERFSAQQFPDLHSELNLSSLELGDSALYFCASSVALTSGYNEQFFGPGTRLTVL.

The chain has TRBV21-1 and TRBJ1-2. TRBV21-1 is a pseudogene locus. The CDR3 consists of 13 residues. CDR3 sequence: CASSNTGVYGYTF. The CDR3 DNA reads TGTGCCAGCAGCAATACCGGGGTCTATGGCTACACCTTC.

The rearrangement links TRBV18 to TRBJ2-5, with D maybe TRBD2 (5 bases). V lost 6 bases and J lost 5, with 16 bases in between. CDR3 size: 14 residues. Germline V gives CDR1 KGHSH, CDR2 LQKENI. The CDR3 sequence is CASSPPGIRETQYF. In DNA form, the CDR3 reads TGTGCCAGCTCCCCGCCGGGGATCCGGGAGACCCAGTACTTC.

V is TRBV7-8 and J is TRBJ2-1, with D perhaps TRBD1 (6 bases). This CDR3 region has 13 residues. The V end was cut by 4 bases, the J end by 10 bases, with 14 bases between. Germline loops: CDR1 SGHVS, CDR2 FQNEAQ. The CDR3 sequence: CASSSTGSGEQFF. Written as DNA, the CDR3 is TGTGCCAGCAGCTCCACAGGGAGCGGAGAGCAGTTCTTC. The entire variable domain, with the rest obtained from reference TRBV7-8 and TRBJ2-1, is as follows: GAGVSQSPRYKVAKRGQDVALRCDPISGHVSLFWYQQALGQGPEFLTYFQNEAQLDKSGLPSDRFFAERPEGSVSTLKIQRTQQEDSAVYLCASSSTGSGEQFFGPGTRLTVL.

This clone was seen a single time. This rearrangement joins TRBV5-5 to TRBJ2-2, with unresolved D. The CDR3 consists of 16 residues. Trimming removed 1 base at V and 1 base at J, with 11 bases between. Looked up from germline, CDR1 is SGHKS and CDR2 is YYEKEE (reference sequence). CDR3 nucleotide sequence: TGTGCCAGCAGCTTGCGAGCCCCCCAGAACACCGGGGAGCTGTTTTTT. Translated: CASSLRAPQNTGELFF. Variable domain in full (rest from reference TRBV5-5 and TRBJ2-2): DAGVTQSPTHLIKTRGQQVTLRCSPISGHKSVSWYQQVLGQGPQFIFQYYEKEERGRGNFPDRFSARQFPNYSSELNVNALLLGDSALYLCASSLRAPQNTGELFFGEGSRLTVL.

The chain recombines TRBV11-1 with TRBJ2-3, with 7 bases identical to TRBD2. The V segment lost 3 bases and the J segment 8 bases; nucleotides outside the gene matches: 14. The CDR3 is made up of 16 amino acids. From germline, CDR1 is SGHAT and CDR2 FQDESV (reference sequence). The CDR3 spells CASSLQAGRPETTQYF. The DNA of the CDR3 is TGTGCCAGCAGCTTGCAAGCGGGGCGGCCCGAGACTACGCAGTATTTT.

This chain joins TRBV6-4 and TRBJ2-1; TRBD2 matches at 7 bases. Germline values: CDR1 MRHNA, CDR2 SNTAGT. The CDR3 extends over 16 amino acids. V trimming: 0 bases; J trimming: 2 bases; junction bases outside the gene matches: 4. DNA for the CDR3: TGTGCCAGCAGTGACTCTGGGAGGGCCCCCTACAATGAGCAGTTCTTC. Its protein product is CASSDSGRAPYNEQFF.

The V call is TRBV28, the J call TRBJ2-1; D not resolved. The CDR3 totals 15 residues. Germline V gene lookup returns CDR1 MDHEN and CDR2 SYDVKM. With 6 bases removed from V and 8 bases from J, the gap between germline ends came to 20 bases. This CDR3 reads CASSLGLVGLDEQFF. The CDR3 nucleotides read TGTGCCAGCAGCCTCGGCCTAGTCGGTTTAGATGAGCAGTTCTTC.

V gene TRBV9 combines with J gene TRBJ2-2; 9 bases line up with TRBD2. The CDR3 extends over 18 amino acids. After removal of 0 bases from V and 0 bases from J, the junction contained 6 bases not matched to a gene. The germline V gene encodes CDR1 SGDLS and CDR2 YYNGEE. This CDR3 reads CASSVGFSGRSNTGELFF. The CDR3 DNA sequence: TGTGCCAGCAGCGTAGGATTCAGCGGGAGGTCGAACACCGGGGAGCTGTTTTTT.

V is TRBV28 and J is TRBJ2-7; D may be TRBD2 (5 bases). V lost 2 bases and J 3 bases, leaving 11 bases between the germline ends. The CDR3 runs to 14 residues. Germline loops: CDR1 MDHEN, CDR2 SYDVKM. CDR3 sequence reads: CASSLAGADYEQYF. The CDR3 DNA is TGTGCCAGCAGTTTAGCGGGCGCGGACTACGAGCAGTACTTC.

This chain links TRBV24-1 with TRBJ2-2, with 8 bases that match TRBD2. Per the germline V gene, CDR1 is KGHDR and CDR2 is SFDVKD. There are 15 residues in the CDR3. Unmatched junction bases numbered 10, after V lost 7 bases and J lost 7 bases. CDR3 in amino acids: CATRLSGSDSGELFF. CDR3 DNA: TGTGCCACCAGGTTGAGCGGGAGCGACAGCGGGGAGCTGTTTTTT.

The chain joins TRBV2 to TRBJ2-3; 16 nucleotides line up with TRBD2. The CDR3 is made up of 16 amino acids. V shed 10 bases, J shed 0 bases, and the junction held 4 bases outside the gene matches. Germline V gene data show CDR1 as SNHLY and CDR2 as FYNNEI. The DNA for the CDR3 is TGTGCCACCGGGACTAGCGGGAGGGCCAGCACAGATACGCAGTATTTT. Amino acids: CATGTSGRASTDTQYF.